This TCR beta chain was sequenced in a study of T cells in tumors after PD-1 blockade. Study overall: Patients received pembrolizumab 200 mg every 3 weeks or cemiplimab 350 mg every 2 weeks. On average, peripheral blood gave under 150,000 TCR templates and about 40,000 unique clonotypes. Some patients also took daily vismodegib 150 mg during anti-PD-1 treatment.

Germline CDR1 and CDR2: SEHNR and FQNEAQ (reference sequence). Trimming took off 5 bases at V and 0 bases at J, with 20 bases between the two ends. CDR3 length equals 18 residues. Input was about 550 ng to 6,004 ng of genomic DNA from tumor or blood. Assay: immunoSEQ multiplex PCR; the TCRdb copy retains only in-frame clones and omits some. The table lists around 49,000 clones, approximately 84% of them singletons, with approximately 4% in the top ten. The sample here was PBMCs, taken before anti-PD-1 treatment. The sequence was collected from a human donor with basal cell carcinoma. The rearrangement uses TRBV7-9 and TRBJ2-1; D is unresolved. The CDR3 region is CASSPRATSASSYNEQFF. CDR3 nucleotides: TGTGCCAGCAGCCCTCGGGCCACGTCGGCGAGCTCCTACAATGAGCAGTTCTTC. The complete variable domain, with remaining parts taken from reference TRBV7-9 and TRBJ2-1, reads DTGVSQNPRHKITKRGQNVTFRCDPISEHNRLYWYRQTLGQGPEFLTYFQNEAQLEKSRLLSDRFSAERPKGSFSTLEIQRTEQGDSAMYLCASSPRATSASSYNEQFFGPGTRLTVL.